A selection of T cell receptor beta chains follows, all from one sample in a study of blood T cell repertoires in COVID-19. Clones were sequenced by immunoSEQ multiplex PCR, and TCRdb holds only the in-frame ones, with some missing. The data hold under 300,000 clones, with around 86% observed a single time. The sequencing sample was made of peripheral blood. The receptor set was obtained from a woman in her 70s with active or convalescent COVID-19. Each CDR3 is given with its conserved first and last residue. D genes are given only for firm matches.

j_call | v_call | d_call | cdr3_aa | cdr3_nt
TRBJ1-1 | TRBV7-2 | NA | CASRPGQISTEAFF | TGTGCCAGCAGGCCCGGACAGATTTCCACTGAAGCTTTCTTT
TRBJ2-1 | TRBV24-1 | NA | CATSDSGWDEQFF | TGTGCCACCAGTGATTCGGGATGGGATGAGCAGTTCTTC
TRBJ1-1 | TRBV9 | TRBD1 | CASSSGTENTEAFF | TGTGCCAGCAGTTCCGGGACAGAGAACACTGAAGCTTTCTTT
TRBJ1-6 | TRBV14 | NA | CASSQENSSQVVSPLHF | TGTGCCAGCAGCCAAGAAAACAGTTCCCAGGTAGTTTCACCCCTCCACTTT
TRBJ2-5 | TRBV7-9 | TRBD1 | CASSSGQGWSRETQYF | TGTGCCAGCAGCTCAGGACAGGGGTGGTCCCGAGAGACCCAGTACTTC
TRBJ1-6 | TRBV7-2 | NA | CASSLQTGSNSPLHF | TGTGCCAGCAGCTTACAGACAGGCTCTAATTCACCCCTCCACTTT
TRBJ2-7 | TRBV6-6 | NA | CASSYVWATYEQYF | TGTGCCAGCAGTTACGTCTGGGCCACCTACGAGCAGTACTTC
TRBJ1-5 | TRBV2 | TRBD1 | CASSYDRVIHQPQHF | TGTGCCAGCAGCTACGACAGGGTTATTCATCAGCCCCAGCATTTT
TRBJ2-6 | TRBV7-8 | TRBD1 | CASSLDRGHGANVLTF | TGTGCCAGCAGCCTGGACAGGGGGCATGGGGCCAACGTCCTGACTTTC
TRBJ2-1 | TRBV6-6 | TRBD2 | CASRESGGRGNEQFF | TGTGCCAGCAGAGAGAGCGGGGGGAGGGGGAATGAGCAGTTCTTC
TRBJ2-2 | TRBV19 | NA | CARSTGSGELFF | TGTGCCAGATCAACAGGGTCCGGGGAGCTGTTTTTT
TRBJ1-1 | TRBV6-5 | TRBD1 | CASSYQGAIPTEAFF | TGTGCCAGCAGTTACCAGGGGGCGATCCCCACTGAAGCTTTCTTT
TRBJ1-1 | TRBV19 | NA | CASSNRERNTEAFF | TGTGCCAGTAGCAACAGGGAACGCAACACTGAAGCTTTCTTT
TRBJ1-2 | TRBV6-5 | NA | CASSYTQASGYTF | TGTGCCAGCAGTTATACCCAAGCATCCGGCTACACCTTC